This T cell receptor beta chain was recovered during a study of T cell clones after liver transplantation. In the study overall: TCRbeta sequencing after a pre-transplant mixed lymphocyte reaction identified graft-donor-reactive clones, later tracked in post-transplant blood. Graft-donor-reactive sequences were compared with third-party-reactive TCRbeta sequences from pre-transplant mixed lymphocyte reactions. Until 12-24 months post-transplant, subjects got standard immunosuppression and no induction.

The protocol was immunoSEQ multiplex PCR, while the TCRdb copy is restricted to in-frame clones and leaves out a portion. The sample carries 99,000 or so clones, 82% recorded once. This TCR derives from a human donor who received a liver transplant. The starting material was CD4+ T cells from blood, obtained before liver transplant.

The CDR3 nucleotides are TGTGCCAGCAGCATAAGGGCCGCAACTGAAGCTTTCTTT. Translation gives CASSIRAATEAFF. The rearrangement links TRBV5-4 to TRBJ1-1; D gene unclear. The CDR3 contains 13 residues. Trimming removed 4 bases at V and 5 bases at J, with 12 bases between. From germline, CDR1 is SGHNT and CDR2 YYREEE (reference sequence). Using reference TRBV5-4 and TRBJ1-1 for the parts outside the CDR3, the full variable domain is ETGVTQSPTHLIKTRGQQVTLRCSSQSGHNTVSWYQQALGQGPQFIFQYYREEENGRGNFPPRFSGLQFPNYSSELNVNALELDDSALYLCASSIRAATEAFFGQGTRLTVV.